This T cell receptor (beta chain) was recorded in a study of T cells and Merkel cell carcinoma outcomes. Findings and caveats of the study: Merkel cell carcinoma outcomes were reportedly predicted by repertoire and T-cell density.

Comment on this clone: Its antigen is not known.

V gave up 3 bases and J gave up 2 bases, with 6 bases separating them. Germline V lookup: CDR1 SGHDT, CDR2 YYEEEE. The CDR3 runs 12 residues. The method was immunoSEQ multiplex PCR; TCRdb's version includes in-frame clones alone and lacks a portion of them. The sample holds fewer than 5,500 clones, approximately 92% seen once. This TCR was sampled from a human donor with Merkel cell carcinoma. This sequence joins TRBV5-6 and TRBJ2-7; D may be TRBD1 (5 bases). Sequenced input: tumor tissue from Merkel cell carcinoma. Here the CDR3 DNA reads TGTGCCAGCAGCTGGGGCACCTACGAGCAGTACTTC. This codes for CASSWGTYEQYF.